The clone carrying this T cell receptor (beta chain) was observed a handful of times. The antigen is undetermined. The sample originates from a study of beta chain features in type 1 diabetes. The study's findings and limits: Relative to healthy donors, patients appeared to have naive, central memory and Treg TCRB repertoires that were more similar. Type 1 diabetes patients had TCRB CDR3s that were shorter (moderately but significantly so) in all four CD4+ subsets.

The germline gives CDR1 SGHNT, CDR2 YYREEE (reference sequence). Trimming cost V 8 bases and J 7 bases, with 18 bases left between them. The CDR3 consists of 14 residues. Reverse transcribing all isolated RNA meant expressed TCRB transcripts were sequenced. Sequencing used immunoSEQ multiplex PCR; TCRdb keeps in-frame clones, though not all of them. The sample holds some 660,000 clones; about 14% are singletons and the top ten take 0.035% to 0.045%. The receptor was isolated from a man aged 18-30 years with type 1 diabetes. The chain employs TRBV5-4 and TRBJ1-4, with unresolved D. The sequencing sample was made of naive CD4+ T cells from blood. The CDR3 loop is CASYRAGGGEKLFF. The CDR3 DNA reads TGTGCCAGTTACCGGGCGGGCGGCGGTGAAAAACTGTTTTTT.